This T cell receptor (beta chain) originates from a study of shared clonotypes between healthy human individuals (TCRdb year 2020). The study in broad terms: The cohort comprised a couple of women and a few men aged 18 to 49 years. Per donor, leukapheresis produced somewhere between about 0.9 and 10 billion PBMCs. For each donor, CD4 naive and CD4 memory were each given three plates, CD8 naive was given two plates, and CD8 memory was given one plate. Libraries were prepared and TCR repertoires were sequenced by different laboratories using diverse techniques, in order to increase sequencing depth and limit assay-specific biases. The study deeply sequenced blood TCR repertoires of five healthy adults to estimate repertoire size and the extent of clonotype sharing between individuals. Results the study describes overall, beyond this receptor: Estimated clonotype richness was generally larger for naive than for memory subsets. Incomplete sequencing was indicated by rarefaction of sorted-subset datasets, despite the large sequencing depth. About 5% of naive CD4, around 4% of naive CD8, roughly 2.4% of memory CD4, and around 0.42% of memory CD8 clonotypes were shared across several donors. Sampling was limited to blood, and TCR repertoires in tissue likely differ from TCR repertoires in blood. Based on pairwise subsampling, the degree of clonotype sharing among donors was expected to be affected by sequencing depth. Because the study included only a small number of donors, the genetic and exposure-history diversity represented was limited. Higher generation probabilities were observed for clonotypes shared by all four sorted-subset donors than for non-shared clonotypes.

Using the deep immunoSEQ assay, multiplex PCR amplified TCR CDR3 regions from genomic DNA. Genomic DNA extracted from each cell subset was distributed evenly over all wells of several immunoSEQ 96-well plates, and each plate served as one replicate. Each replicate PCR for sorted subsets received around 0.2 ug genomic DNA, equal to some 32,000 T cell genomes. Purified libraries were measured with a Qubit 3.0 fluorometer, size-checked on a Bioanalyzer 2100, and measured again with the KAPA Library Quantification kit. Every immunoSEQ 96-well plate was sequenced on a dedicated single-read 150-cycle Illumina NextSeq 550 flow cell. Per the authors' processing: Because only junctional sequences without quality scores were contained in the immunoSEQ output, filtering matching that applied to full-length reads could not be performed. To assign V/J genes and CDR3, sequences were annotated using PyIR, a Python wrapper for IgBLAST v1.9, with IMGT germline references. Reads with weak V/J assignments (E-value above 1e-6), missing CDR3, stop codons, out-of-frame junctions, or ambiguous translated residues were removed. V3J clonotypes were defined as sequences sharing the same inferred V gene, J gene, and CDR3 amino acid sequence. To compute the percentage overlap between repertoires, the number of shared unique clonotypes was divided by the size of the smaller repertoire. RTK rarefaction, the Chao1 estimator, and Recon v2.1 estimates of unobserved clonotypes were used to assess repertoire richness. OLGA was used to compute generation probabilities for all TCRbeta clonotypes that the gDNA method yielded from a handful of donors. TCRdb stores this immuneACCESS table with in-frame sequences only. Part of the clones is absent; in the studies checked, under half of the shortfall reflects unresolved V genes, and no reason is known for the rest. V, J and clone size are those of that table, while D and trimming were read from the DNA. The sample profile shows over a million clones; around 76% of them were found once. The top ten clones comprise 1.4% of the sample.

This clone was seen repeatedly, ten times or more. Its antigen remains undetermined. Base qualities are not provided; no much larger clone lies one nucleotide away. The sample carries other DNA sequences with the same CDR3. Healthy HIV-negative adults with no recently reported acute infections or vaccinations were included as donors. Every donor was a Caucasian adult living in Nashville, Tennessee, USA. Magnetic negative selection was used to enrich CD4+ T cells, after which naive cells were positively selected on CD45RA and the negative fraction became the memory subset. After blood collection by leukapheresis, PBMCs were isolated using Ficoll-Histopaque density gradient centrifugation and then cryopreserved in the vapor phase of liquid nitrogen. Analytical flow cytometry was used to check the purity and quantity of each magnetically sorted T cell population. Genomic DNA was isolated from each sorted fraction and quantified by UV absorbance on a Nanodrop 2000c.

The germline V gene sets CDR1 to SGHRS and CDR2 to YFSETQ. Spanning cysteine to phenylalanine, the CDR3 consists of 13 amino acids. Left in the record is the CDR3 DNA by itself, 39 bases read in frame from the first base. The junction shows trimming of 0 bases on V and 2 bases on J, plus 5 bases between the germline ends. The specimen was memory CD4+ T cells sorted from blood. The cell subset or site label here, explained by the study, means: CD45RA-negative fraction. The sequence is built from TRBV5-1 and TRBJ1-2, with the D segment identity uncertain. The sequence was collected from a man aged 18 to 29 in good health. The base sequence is TGCGCCAGCAGCTTGGACAGAAACTATGGCTACACCTTC. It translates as CASSLDRNYGYTF.